This is a list of T cell receptor beta chains from one sample in a study of shared clonotypes between healthy human individuals. Assay used: immunoSEQ multiplex PCR; TCRdb lists only in-frame clones, some missing. The table records millions of clones, about 93% of them present only once. Material: naive CD8+ T cells from PBMCs. All receptors derive from a man between 18 and 35 years old in good health. Some clones in this sample may be carry-over from other donors' samples. Both conserved end residues are part of each CDR3. The D gene is left open where the match is weak. Only part of the rows carry a size: once, few, many, or a class if the clone is expanded.

d_call: .
v_call: TRBV7-8
j_call: TRBJ1-2
cdr3_length: 14
clone_size: .
cdr3_nt: TGTGCCAGCAGCTCTGCCGGCTATAAAAATGGCTACACCTTC
cdr3_aa: CASSSAGYKNGYTF

d_call: .
v_call: TRBV4-1
j_call: TRBJ2-1
cdr3_length: 14
clone_size: .
cdr3_nt: TGCGCCAGCAGCCAAGAGAGGGTGGCACTTGAGCAGTTCTTC
cdr3_aa: CASSQERVALEQFF

d_call: .
v_call: TRBV13
j_call: TRBJ2-7
cdr3_length: 13
clone_size: .
cdr3_nt: TGTGCCAGCAGCTTAGGGCGCTCCTACGAGCAGTACTTC
cdr3_aa: CASSLGRSYEQYF

d_call: .
v_call: TRBV4-1
j_call: TRBJ1-1
cdr3_length: 14
clone_size: few
cdr3_nt: TGCGCCAGCAGCCATTCCCAGACTCCCACTGAAGCTTTCTTT
cdr3_aa: CASSHSQTPTEAFF

d_call: .
v_call: TRBV29-1
j_call: TRBJ2-7
cdr3_length: 13
clone_size: .
cdr3_nt: TGCAGCGTTGGGCAGGGGAGGATCTACGAGCAGTACTTC
cdr3_aa: CSVGQGRIYEQYF

d_call: .
v_call: TRBV7-9
j_call: TRBJ2-7
cdr3_length: 12
clone_size: .
cdr3_nt: TGTGCCAGCAGCAACAGCAACTACGAGCAGTACTTC
cdr3_aa: CASSNSNYEQYF

d_call: .
v_call: TRBV4-1
j_call: TRBJ2-7
cdr3_length: 16
clone_size: .
cdr3_nt: TGCGCCAGCAGCCAACCGACCCACCCCCTCGGGCGCGAGCAGTACTTC
cdr3_aa: CASSQPTHPLGREQYF

d_call: TRBD1
v_call: TRBV6-1
j_call: TRBJ1-5
cdr3_length: 16
clone_size: .
cdr3_nt: TGTGCCAGCAGTGAGTACTCAAGGGGGCGGAATCAGCCCCAGCATTTT
cdr3_aa: CASSEYSRGRNQPQHF

d_call: .
v_call: TRBV5-1
j_call: TRBJ2-1
cdr3_length: 12
clone_size: .
cdr3_nt: TGCGCCAGCAGCCCTTCCGACAATGAGCAGTTCTTC
cdr3_aa: CASSPSDNEQFF

d_call: .
v_call: TRBV9
j_call: TRBJ1-5
cdr3_length: 14
clone_size: .
cdr3_nt: TGTGCCAGCAGCGTGTTAGGAGTAGGTCAGCCCCAGCATTTT
cdr3_aa: CASSVLGVGQPQHF

d_call: TRBD2
v_call: TRBV29-1
j_call: TRBJ2-1
cdr3_length: 17
clone_size: .
cdr3_nt: TGCAGCGTTGAAGGGGTAGCGGGAGGCGGGACCTACAATGAGCAGTTCTTC
cdr3_aa: CSVEGVAGGGTYNEQFF

d_call: .
v_call: TRBV25-1
j_call: TRBJ1-3
cdr3_length: 14
clone_size: .
cdr3_nt: TGTGCCAGCAGTGGCGGGGTAACTGGAAACACCATATATTTT
cdr3_aa: CASSGGVTGNTIYF

d_call: TRBD2
v_call: TRBV5-1
j_call: TRBJ2-2
cdr3_length: 17
clone_size: .
cdr3_nt: TGCGCCAGCAGCTTAGCGGGAGGAGGCGCGAACACCGGGGAGCTGTTTTTT
cdr3_aa: CASSLAGGGANTGELFF

d_call: TRBD2
v_call: TRBV7-3
j_call: TRBJ2-3
cdr3_length: 16
clone_size: .
cdr3_nt: TGTGCCAGCAGCTCCGGACTAGCGGGAGGAACAGATACGCAGTATTTT
cdr3_aa: CASSSGLAGGTDTQYF

d_call: TRBD2
v_call: TRBV5-1
j_call: TRBJ2-1
cdr3_length: 15
clone_size: .
cdr3_nt: TGCGCCAGCAGCTCGACTAGCGGGAGGTCCAATGAGCAGTTCTTC
cdr3_aa: CASSSTSGRSNEQFF

d_call: .
v_call: TRBV7-9
j_call: TRBJ2-7
cdr3_length: 13
clone_size: .
cdr3_nt: TGTGCCAGCAGCTTCAGTGGCGCGTACGAGCAGTACTTC
cdr3_aa: CASSFSGAYEQYF

d_call: .
v_call: TRBV27
j_call: TRBJ2-3
cdr3_length: 13
clone_size: .
cdr3_nt: TGTGCCAGCAGTCTCGCCGAGTACGATACGCAGTATTTT
cdr3_aa: CASSLAEYDTQYF